The 12 T cell receptor beta chains below were found in one sample sequenced in a study of blood T cell repertoires in COVID-19. Sequencing used immunoSEQ multiplex PCR; TCRdb keeps in-frame clones, though not all of them. The sample has roughly 370,000 clones, roughly 89% seen once. Sequenced input: PBMCs or T cells enriched from blood (not recorded which). These receptors originate from a woman in her forties or fifties who had recovered from COVID-19.

The CDR3 sequence: CASNPTGDLNQPQHF. As DNA, the CDR3 is TGTGCCAGCAACCCGACAGGGGACTTGAATCAGCCCCAGCATTTT. The chain joins TRBV9 to TRBJ1-5, with 8 bases that match TRBD1. The CDR3 runs to 15 residues. V shed 6 bases, J shed 4 bases, and the junction held 9 bases outside the gene matches. Germline loops: CDR1 SGDLS, CDR2 YYNGEE.

This clone turned up a few times. This sequence joins TRBV6-2 or TRBV6-3 and TRBJ1-5, with D unclear. Germline V gives CDR1 MNHEY, CDR2 SVGEGT. The CDR3 has 14 residues. Trimming cost V 4 bases and J 7 bases, with 14 bases left between them. DNA for the CDR3: TGTGCCAGCAGTTCCTACGGAAGAGGCCAGCCCCAGCATTTT. Translation: CASSSYGRGQPQHF.

This clone is a singleton in its sample. J is TRBJ1-1 and V is TRBV5-6; 8 bases align to TRBD1. The V segment lost 1 base and the J segment 0 bases; nucleotides outside the gene matches: 5. CDR3 length: 16 residues. Germline V gene data show CDR1 as SGHDT and CDR2 as YYEEEE. The CDR3 DNA reads TGTGCCAGCAGCTTGATACAGGGGGTGATGAACACTGAAGCTTTCTTT. The encoded protein is CASSLIQGVMNTEAFF. Using reference TRBV5-6 and TRBJ1-1 for the parts outside the CDR3, the full variable domain is DAGVTQSPTHLIKTRGQQVTLRCSPKSGHDTVSWYQQALGQGPQFIFQYYEEEERQRGNFPDRFSGHQFPNYSSELNVNALLLGDSALYLCASSLIQGVMNTEAFFGQGTRLTVV.

The chain couples TRBV9 to TRBJ1-1, with a possible D match to TRBD1 (5 bases). The V gene lost 3 bases and the J gene lost 1 base, with 10 bases spanning the gap. The CDR3 contains 14 residues. In germline, CDR1 is SGDLS, CDR2 YYNGEE. Written as DNA, the CDR3 is TGTGCCAGCAGCGGTGGGAGGGGGAACACTGAAGCTTTCTTT. It codes for CASSGGRGNTEAFF. Variable domain in full (rest from reference TRBV9 and TRBJ1-1): DSGVTQTPKHLITATGQRVTLRCSPRSGDLSVYWYQQSLDQGLQFLIQYYNGEERAKGNILERFSAQQFPDLHSELNLSSLELGDSALYFCASSGGRGNTEAFFGQGTRLTVV.

The chain employs TRBV7-9 and TRBJ1-1; TRBD1 aligns across 9 bases. The CDR3 spans 15 residues. J lost 4 bases, V lost 5 bases, and 8 bases had no gene match. Germline CDR1 reads SEHNR; CDR2 reads FQNEAQ (reference sequence). The CDR3 DNA is TGTGCCAGCAGCCCGAGGACAGGGGTGGTCACTGAAGCTTTCTTT. Translated, it gives CASSPRTGVVTEAFF.

V is TRBV19 and J is TRBJ1-2; D perhaps matches TRBD1 (6 bases). Germline V gene lookup returns CDR1 LNHDA and CDR2 SQIVND (reference sequence). Trimming shortened V by 3 bases and J by 5 bases, and 10 bases separated the two germline ends. CDR3 length: 13 residues. In DNA, the CDR3 is TGTGCCAGTAGTATTAACAGGGAGTATGGCTACACCTTC. Protein sequence: CASSINREYGYTF.

The chain uses TRBV4-3 and TRBJ1-1; 7 bases map to TRBD1. Germline V gene sequence: CDR1 LGHNA, CDR2 YSLEER. V lost 3 bases to trimming and J lost 7 bases; unmatched junction nucleotides: 8. CDR3 size: 14 residues. CDR3 DNA: TGCGCCAGCAGCCAGACACTCAGGGGGGATGAAGCTTTCTTT. Its translation is CASSQTLRGDEAFF.

The sample holds a few counts of this clone. J is TRBJ1-2 and V is TRBV5-1; D uncertain. The germline CDR1 and CDR2 sequences are SGHRS and YFSETQ. The CDR3 loop spans 13 amino acids. With 4 bases removed from V and 2 bases from J, the gap between germline ends came to 9 bases. Here the CDR3 DNA reads TGCGCCAGCAGCGAGCCAGGCAACTATGGCTACACCTTC. Translated: CASSEPGNYGYTF.

The gene calls are TRBV18 and TRBJ1-5, with 8 bases that match TRBD1. Germline V lookup: CDR1 KGHSH, CDR2 LQKENI. CDR3 length: 15 amino acids. The trim removed 3 bases at V and 4 bases at J, leaving 5 bases unmatched. The CDR3 protein is CASSPWTGTNQPQHF. Written as DNA, the CDR3 is TGTGCCAGCTCACCTTGGACAGGGACTAATCAGCCCCAGCATTTT.

The chain couples TRBV13 to TRBJ1-6; 8 positions match TRBD1. V lost 4 bases, J lost 10 bases, and 6 bases stayed unmatched. CDR1 and CDR2 from the germline V gene are PRHDT and FYEKMQ (reference sequence). This CDR3 spans 14 amino acids. The CDR3 sequence is CASSSRTGYSPLHF. Here the CDR3 DNA reads TGTGCCAGCAGCTCCCGGACAGGGTACTCACCCCTCCACTTT.

The chain recombines TRBV2 with TRBJ2-5; 8 bases agree with TRBD2. V lost 0 bases and J lost 3; bases outside the gene matches: 12. The length of the CDR3 is 18 residues. From germline, CDR1 is SNHLY and CDR2 FYNNEI. The CDR3 here is CASSEAPGFNGGEETQYF. In DNA, the CDR3 is TGTGCCAGCAGTGAAGCGCCAGGGTTCAACGGGGGGGAAGAGACCCAGTACTTC. The full variable domain, completed using reference TRBV2 and TRBJ2-5, is EPEVTQTPSHQVTQMGQEVILRCVPISNHLYFYWYRQILGQKVEFLVSFYNNEISEKSEIFDDQFSVERPDGSNFTLKIRSTKLEDSAMYFCASSEAPGFNGGEETQYFGPGTRLLVL.

The chain couples TRBV7-9 to TRBJ2-7; no clear D. V gave up 5 bases and J gave up 3 bases, with 17 bases separating them. CDR3 length: 15 amino acids. CDR1 SEHNR and CDR2 FQNEAQ come from the germline V gene (reference sequence). CDR3 bases: TGTGCCAGCAGCCCCCCCTACTCCTCCCACTACGAGCAGTACTTC. Translation gives CASSPPYSSHYEQYF.